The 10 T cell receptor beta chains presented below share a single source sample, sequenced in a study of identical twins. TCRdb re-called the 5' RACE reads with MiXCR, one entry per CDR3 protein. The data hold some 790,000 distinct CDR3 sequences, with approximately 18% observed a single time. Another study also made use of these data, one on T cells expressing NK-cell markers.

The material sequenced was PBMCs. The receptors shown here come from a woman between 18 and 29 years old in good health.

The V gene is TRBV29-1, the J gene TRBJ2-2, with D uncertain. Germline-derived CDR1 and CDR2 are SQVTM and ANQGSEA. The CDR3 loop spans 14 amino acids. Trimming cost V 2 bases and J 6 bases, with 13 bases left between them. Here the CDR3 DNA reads TGCAGCGTTGAAATCCTGCAGGTAGCCGGGGAGCTGTTTTTT. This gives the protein CSVEILQVAGELFF.

The DNA for the CDR3 is TGCAGTGCTGAAAGAACGTGGGACAGAGAAGAGACCCAGTACTTC. Amino acid sequence: CSAERTWDREETQYF. V usage is TRBV20-1 and J usage is TRBJ2-5; 7 nucleotides agree with TRBD1. The germline V gene encodes CDR1 DFQATT and CDR2 SNEGSKA (reference sequence). CDR3 length: 15 amino acids. V trimming: 5 bases; J trimming: 3 bases; junction bases outside the gene matches: 12.

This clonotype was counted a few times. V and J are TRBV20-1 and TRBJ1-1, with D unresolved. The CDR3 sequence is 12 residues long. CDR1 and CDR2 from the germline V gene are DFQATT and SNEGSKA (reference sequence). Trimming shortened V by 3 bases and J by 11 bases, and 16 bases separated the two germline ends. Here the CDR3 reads CSASPVRNGAFF. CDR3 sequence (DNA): TGCAGTGCTAGCCCGGTCAGGAACGGGGCTTTCTTT.

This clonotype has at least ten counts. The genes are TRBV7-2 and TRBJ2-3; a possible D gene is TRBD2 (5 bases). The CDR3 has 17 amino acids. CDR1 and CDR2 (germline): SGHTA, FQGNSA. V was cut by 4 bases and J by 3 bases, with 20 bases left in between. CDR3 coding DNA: TGTGCCAGCAGCTCCCGCCGGAGTAGCGAGAGGACAGATACGCAGTATTTT. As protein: CASSSRRSSERTDTQYF.

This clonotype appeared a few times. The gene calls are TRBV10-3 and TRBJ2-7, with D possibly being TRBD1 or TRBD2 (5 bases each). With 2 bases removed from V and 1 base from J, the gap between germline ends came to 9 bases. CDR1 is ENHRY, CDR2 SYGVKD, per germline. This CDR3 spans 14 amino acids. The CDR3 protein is CAISERDGSYEQYF. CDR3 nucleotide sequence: TGTGCCATCAGTGAGAGGGACGGTTCCTACGAGCAGTACTTC.

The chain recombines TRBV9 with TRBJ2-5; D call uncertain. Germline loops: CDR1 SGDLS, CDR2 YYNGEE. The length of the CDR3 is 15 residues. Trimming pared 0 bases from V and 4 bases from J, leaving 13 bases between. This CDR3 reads CASSVVPGRTETQYF. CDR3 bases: TGTGCCAGCAGCGTAGTTCCGGGCCGAACAGAGACCCAGTACTTC.

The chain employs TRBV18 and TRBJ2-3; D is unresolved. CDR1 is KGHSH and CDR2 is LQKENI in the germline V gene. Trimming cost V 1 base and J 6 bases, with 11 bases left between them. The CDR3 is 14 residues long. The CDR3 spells CASSPRGTRDTQYF. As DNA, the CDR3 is TGTGCCAGCTCACCACGCGGTACCAGGGATACGCAGTATTTT.

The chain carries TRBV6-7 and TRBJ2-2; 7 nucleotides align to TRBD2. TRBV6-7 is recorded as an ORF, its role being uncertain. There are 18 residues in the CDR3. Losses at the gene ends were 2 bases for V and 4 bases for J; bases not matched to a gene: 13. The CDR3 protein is CASSYENLRLAGTGELFF. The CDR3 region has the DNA TGTGCCAGCAGTTACGAAAATCTCCGATTAGCGGGCACCGGGGAGCTGTTTTTT.

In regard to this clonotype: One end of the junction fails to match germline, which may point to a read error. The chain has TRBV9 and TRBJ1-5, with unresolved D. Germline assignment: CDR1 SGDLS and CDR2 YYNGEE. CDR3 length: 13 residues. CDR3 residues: CASSVDSDQPQHF. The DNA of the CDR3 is TGTGCCAGCAGCGTAGATAGCGATCAGCCCCAGCATTTT. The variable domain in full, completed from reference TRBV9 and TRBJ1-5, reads DSGVTQTPKHLITATGQRVTLRCSPRSGDLSVYWYQQSLDQGLQFLIQYYNGEERAKGNILERFSAQQFPDLHSELNLSSLELGDSALYFCASSVDSDQPQHFGDGTRLSIL.

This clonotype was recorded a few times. This CDR3 is CASSPLLMSEQFF. The CDR3 coding sequence is TGTGCCAGCAGTCCCCTGTTGATGAGTGAGCAGTTCTTC. The chain joins TRBV27 to TRBJ2-1; D ambiguous. Trimming took 5 bases from V and 9 from J, leaving 14 bases between them. Germline V gene lookup returns CDR1 MNHEY and CDR2 SMNVEV (reference sequence). This CDR3 comprises 13 residues.